In its sample, the clone carrying this T cell receptor (beta chain) was seen a few times. This sample is drawn from a study of T-cell memory formation after mild COVID-19. MiXCR was run by TCRdb on the 5' RACE reads, yielding one entry per CDR3 protein. This sample yields about 250,000 distinct CDR3 sequences, of which approximately 15% are seen a single time; over 2% belongs to the top ten. In germline, CDR1 is SGHTA, CDR2 FQGNSA. V was clipped by 3 bases and J by 7 bases, with 10 bases between them. The CDR3 has 13 residues. The chain couples TRBV7-2 to TRBJ2-1, with a possible D match to TRBD2 (5 bases). The receptor's source is an adult woman who had mild COVID-19 (a few samples of this study predate the infection). Cell type and time point are not known. Sequences were obtained from PBMCs or a T cell subset sorted from them (not recorded which). CDR3 in DNA: TGTGCCAGCAGCTTCGGCCCGGGGAATGAGCAGTTCTTC. It yields the protein CASSFGPGNEQFF.